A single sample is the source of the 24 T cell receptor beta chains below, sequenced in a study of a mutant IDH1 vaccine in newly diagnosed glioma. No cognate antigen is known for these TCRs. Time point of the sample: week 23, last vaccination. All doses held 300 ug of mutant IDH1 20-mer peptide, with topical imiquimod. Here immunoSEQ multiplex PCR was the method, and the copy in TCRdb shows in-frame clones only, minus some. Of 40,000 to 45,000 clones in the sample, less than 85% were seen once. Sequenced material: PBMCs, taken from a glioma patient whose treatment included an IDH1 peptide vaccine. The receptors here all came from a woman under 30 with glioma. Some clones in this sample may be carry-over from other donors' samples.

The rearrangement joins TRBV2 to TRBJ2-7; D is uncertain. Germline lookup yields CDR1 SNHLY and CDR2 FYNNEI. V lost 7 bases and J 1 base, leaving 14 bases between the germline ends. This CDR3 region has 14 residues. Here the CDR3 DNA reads TGTGCCAGCATGGACCCCACATCGTCCTACGAGCAGTACTTC. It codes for CASMDPTSSYEQYF.

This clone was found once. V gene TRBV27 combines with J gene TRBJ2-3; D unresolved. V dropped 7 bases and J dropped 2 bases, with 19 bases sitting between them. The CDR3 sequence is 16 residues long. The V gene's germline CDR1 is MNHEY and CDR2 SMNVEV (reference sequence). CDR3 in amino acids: CASKRGPALTTDTQYF. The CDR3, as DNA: TGTGCCAGCAAAAGAGGTCCCGCTCTGACCACAGATACGCAGTATTTT.

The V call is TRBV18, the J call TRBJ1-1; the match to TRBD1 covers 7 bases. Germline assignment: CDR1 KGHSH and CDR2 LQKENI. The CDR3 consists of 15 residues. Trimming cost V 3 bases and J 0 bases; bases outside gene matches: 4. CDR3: CASSPVGQLNTEAFF. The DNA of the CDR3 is TGTGCCAGCTCACCCGTGGGACAGTTGAACACTGAAGCTTTCTTT.

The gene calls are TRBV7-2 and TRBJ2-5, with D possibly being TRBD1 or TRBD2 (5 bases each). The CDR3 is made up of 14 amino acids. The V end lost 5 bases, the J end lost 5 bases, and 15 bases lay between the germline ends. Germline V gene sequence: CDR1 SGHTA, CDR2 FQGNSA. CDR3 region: CASSMGVPGETQYF. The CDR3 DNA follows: TGTGCCAGCAGCATGGGGGTCCCGGGGGAGACCCAGTACTTC.

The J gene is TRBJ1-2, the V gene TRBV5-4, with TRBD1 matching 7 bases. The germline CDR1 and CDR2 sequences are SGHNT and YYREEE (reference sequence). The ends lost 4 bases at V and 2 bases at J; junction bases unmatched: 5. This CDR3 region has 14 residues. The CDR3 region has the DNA TGTGCCAGCAGCGCAGGGGGGTTGAACTATGGCTACACCTTC. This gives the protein CASSAGGLNYGYTF.

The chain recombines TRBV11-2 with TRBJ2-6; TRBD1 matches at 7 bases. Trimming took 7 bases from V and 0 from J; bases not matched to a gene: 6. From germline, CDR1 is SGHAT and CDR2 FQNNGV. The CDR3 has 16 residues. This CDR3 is CASTMTGSSGANVLTF. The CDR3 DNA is TGTGCCAGCACCATGACAGGGTCCTCTGGGGCCAACGTCCTGACTTTC.

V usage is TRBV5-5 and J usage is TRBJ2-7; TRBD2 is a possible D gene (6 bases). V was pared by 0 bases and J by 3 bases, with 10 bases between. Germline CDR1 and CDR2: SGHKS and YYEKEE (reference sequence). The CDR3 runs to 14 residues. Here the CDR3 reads CASSLAGRGYEQYF. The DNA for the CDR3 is TGTGCCAGCAGCTTGGCCGGGCGGGGCTACGAGCAGTACTTC. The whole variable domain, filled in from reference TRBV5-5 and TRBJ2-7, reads DAGVTQSPTHLIKTRGQQVTLRCSPISGHKSVSWYQQVLGQGPQFIFQYYEKEERGRGNFPDRFSARQFPNYSSELNVNALLLGDSALYLCASSLAGRGYEQYFGPGTRLTVT.

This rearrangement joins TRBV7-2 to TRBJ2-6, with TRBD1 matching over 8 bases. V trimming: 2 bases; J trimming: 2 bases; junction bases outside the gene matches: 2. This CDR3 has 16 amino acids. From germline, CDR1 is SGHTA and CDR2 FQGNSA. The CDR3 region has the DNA TGTGCCAGCAGCTTACAGGGGGCGGCTGGGGCCAACGTCCTGACTTTC. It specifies CASSLQGAAGANVLTF.

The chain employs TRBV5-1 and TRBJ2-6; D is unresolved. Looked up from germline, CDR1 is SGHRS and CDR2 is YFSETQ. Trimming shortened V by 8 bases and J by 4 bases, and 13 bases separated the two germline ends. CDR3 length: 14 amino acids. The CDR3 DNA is TGCGCCAGTACCACCGTTCAGGGGGCCAACGTCCTGACTTTC. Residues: CASTTVQGANVLTF.

DNA of the CDR3: TGCAGCGTTAGGGACAGGGCCGGGGAGCTGTTTTTT. Encoded protein: CSVRDRAGELFF. The chain has TRBV29-1 and TRBJ2-2; 9 positions match TRBD1. From germline, CDR1 is SQVTM and CDR2 ANQGSEA. This CDR3 has 12 amino acids. With V trimmed by 5 bases and J by 6 bases, 1 base remained unmatched.

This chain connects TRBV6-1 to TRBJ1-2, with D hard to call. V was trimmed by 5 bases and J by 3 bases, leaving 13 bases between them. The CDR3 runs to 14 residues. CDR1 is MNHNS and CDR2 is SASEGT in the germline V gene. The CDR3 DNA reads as TGTGCCAGCAGTAAACCGGTTGCTGACTATGGCTACACCTTC. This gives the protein CASSKPVADYGYTF.

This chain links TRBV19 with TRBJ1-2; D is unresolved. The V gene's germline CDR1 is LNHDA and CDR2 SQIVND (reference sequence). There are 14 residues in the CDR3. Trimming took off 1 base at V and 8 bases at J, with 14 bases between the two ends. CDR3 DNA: TGTGCCAGTAGTATAGGGTTGCAGCCAAGGGGCTACACCTTC. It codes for CASSIGLQPRGYTF. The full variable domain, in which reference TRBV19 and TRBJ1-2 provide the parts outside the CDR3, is DGGITQSPKYLFRKEGQNVTLSCEQNLNHDAMYWYRQDPGQGLRLIYYSQIVNDFQKGDIAEGYSVSREKKESFPLTVTSAQKNPTAFYLCASSIGLQPRGYTFGSGTRLTVV.

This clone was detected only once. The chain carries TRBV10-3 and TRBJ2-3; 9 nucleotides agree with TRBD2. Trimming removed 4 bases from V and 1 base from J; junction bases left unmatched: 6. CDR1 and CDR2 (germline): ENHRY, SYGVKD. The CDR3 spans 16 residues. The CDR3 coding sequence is TGTGCCATCAGTGCCCTTAGCGGGAGCCGCACAGATACGCAGTATTTT. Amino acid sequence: CAISALSGSRTDTQYF.

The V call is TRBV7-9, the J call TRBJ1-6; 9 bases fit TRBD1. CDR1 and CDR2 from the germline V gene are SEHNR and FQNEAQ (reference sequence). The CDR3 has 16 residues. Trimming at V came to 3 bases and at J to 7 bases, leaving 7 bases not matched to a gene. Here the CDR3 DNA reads TGTGCCAGCAGCTTTTTCCAGACAGGGGGAAATTCACCCCTCCACTTT. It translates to CASSFFQTGGNSPLHF.

The CDR3 sequence is CASSLVGMNTEAFF. The CDR3 DNA reads TGCGCCAGCAGCTTGGTAGGGATGAACACTGAAGCTTTCTTT. The chain carries TRBV5-1 and TRBJ1-1; unclear D gene. Germline V CDR1 and CDR2: SGHRS, YFSETQ. V was clipped by 0 bases and J by 0 bases, with 6 bases between them. The length of the CDR3 is 14 residues.

Here the CDR3 DNA reads TGTGCCAGTAAAATTATGGGACAGGGGCTTTCCGGGGCCAACGTCCTGACTTTC. As protein: CASKIMGQGLSGANVLTF. The chain employs TRBV19 and TRBJ2-6; 10 bases are a match to TRBD1. The ends lost 7 bases at V and 4 bases at J; junction bases unmatched: 13. The length of the CDR3 is 18 residues. CDR1 is LNHDA and CDR2 is SQIVND in the germline V gene (reference sequence).

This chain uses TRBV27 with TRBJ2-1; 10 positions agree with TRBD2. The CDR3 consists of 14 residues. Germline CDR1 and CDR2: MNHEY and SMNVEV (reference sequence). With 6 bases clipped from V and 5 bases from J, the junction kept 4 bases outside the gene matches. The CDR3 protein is CASRVAGGHNEQFF. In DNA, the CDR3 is TGTGCCAGCAGGGTAGCGGGGGGTCACAATGAGCAGTTCTTC.

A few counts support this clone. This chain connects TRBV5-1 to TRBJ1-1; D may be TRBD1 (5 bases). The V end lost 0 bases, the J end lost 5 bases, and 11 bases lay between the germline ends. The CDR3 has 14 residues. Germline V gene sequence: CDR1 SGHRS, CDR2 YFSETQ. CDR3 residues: CASSLGGARTEAFF. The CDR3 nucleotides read TGCGCCAGCAGCTTGGGGGGCGCCCGGACTGAAGCTTTCTTT.

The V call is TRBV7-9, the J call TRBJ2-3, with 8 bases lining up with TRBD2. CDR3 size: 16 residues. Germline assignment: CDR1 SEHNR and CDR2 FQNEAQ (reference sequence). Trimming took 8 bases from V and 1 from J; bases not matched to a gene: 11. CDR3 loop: CASSPTPAGGTDTQYF. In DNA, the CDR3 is TGTGCCAGCTCTCCGACCCCAGCGGGGGGCACAGATACGCAGTATTTT.

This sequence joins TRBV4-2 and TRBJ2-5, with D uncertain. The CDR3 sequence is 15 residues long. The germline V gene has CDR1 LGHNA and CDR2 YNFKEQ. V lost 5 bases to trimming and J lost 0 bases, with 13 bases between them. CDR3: CASSREWRYQETQYF. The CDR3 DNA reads TGTGCCAGCAGCAGAGAGTGGCGGTACCAAGAGACCCAGTACTTC.

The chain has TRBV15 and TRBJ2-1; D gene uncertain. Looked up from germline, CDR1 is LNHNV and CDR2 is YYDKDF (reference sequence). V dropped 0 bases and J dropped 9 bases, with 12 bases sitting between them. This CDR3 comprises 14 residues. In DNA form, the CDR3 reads TGTGCCACCAGCAGAGATAGAGCAGCCGGTGAGCAGTTCTTC. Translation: CATSRDRAAGEQFF.

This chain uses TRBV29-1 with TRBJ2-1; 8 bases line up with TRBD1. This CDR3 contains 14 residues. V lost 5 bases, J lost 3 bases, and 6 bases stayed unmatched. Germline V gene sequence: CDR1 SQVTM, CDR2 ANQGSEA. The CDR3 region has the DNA TGCAGCGTTTCAGGGGGGACAGGCTACAATGAGCAGTTCTTC. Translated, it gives CSVSGGTGYNEQFF.

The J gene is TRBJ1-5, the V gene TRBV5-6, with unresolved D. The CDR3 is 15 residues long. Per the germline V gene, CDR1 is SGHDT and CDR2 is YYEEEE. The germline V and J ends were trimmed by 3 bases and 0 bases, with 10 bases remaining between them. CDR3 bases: TGTGCCAGCAGCTCCCAGCCGAATAGCAATCAGCCCCAGCATTTT. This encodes CASSSQPNSNQPQHF.

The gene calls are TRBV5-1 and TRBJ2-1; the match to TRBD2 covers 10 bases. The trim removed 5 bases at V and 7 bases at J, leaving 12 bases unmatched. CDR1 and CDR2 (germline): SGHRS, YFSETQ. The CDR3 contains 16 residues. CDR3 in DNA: TGCGCCAGCAGGATTGGGGTAGCGGGGGGCAAGAATGAGCAGTTCTTC. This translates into CASRIGVAGGKNEQFF.